The subject of this entry is one TCR beta chain. This clonotype turned up a few times. The clone's antigen remains unknown. A read error may produce the germline difference seen at one junction end. CDR1 and CDR2 were assigned from the germline V gene as MDHEN and SYDVKM. Reading from cysteine to phenylalanine, the CDR3 counts 17 amino acids. The sequence is cut down to CDR3 DNA, 51 bases in frame from base 1. The source of the sample is a study of tumor and adjacent non-tumor tissue in lung cancer (dated by TCRdb to 2017 to 2018). About the investigation overall: Of the cohort, roughly 12 patients had adenocarcinoma, 2 had squamous cell carcinoma and 1 had small cell lung cancer. Ages among the roughly 15 patients ranged from about 30 to 85 years, there were 10 men and 5 women, and disease was at TNM stage I to III. Sequencing generated a total of more than 95 million productive TCRbeta reads, averaging about 4 million reads per sample. The study compared bulk TCRbeta repertoires from lung tumor tissue and matched distant non-tumor lung tissue of some 15 lung cancer patients. TCRbeta CDR3 sequencing was performed on roughly 27 paired specimens, with one tumor sample and one normal lung sample collected per patient.

RNA was isolated from bulk, unsorted tissue, and RNA quality was assessed with a NanoDrop ND-1000 and an Agilent 2100. Distant non-tumor tissue taken more than 3 cm from the tumor edge was used as the normal lung sample. Newly diagnosed lung cancer patients without prior chemotherapy who had been admitted for thoracic surgery in China between August and November 2014 were enrolled as donors. Patients who had received previous radiotherapy or chemotherapy, or who had another concurrent cancer, were excluded from the study. Surgical tissue pieces of roughly 1-2 cm3 were preserved in RNAlater solution and stored at -80 °C until use. Study-level results and caveats: Tumor tissue showed significantly higher TCR diversity (inverse Simpson) than normal lung tissue, at around 450 vs 150 (P = 0.0075, Mann-Whitney U test). A significantly larger cumulative share of the repertoire was made up by the top 100 clones in normal lung than in tumor tissue. TCR diversity was significantly higher in younger patients, and higher tumor TCR diversity was associated with shorter overall and disease-free survival. Neither the sequencing platform nor unique molecular identifiers are named or mentioned anywhere in the methods. Only about 15 patients were included in the cohort, and the need for larger samples and more detailed clinical data was noted by the authors. Peripheral blood was not sequenced, so blood TCRbeta repertoires were not examined in the lung cancer patients of the study.

Library preparation used multiplex PCR. TCRdb records Illumina HiSeq 2500 as the sequencer. Following protocols modified from ARM-PCR, the researchers constructed TCRbeta libraries through three rounds of nested PCR with primers (Table S4). PCR products of 200-500 bp were gel-excised and purified with the QIAquick gel extraction kit before sequencing. The published analysis was carried out like this. Trimmomatic was used to clean the reads, FLASH was used to merge the reads into complete CDR3 sequences, and MiTCR was used to assign the reads to V(D)J germline segments. VDJtools was used to compute clonal diversity as the inverse Simpson's index. A read counted as productive if the sequence was in-frame and lacked a premature stop codon. TCRdb took the public reads, trimmed them with fastp at Q25, ran MiXCR for clone calling and kept in-frame beta chains. Rows with one shared CDR3 protein collapse into an entry with the most common genes and DNA. The V and J calls reflect TCRdb's pipeline rather than the authors' work. This sample has approximately 100,000 distinct CDR3 sequences in its table, and about 65% of those were observed once. Together, the top ten hold 15% to 20% of the sample.

Recombination connected TRBV28 to TRBJ1-6; 7 bases in between match TRBD1. The source material was distant non-tumor lung tissue. The clonotype was recovered from a man aged 60 to 69 with non-small cell lung cancer. Read as DNA, the sequence is TGTGCCAGCAGTCGGGACAGCTCTAGCTCCTATAATTCACCCCTCCACTTC. The resulting protein is CASSRDSSSSYNSPLHF. The CDR3 plus the reference TRBV28 and TRBJ1-6 genes for the other parts give the full variable domain: DVKVTQSSRYLVKRTGEKVFLECVQDMDHENMFWYRQDPGLGLRLIYFSYDVKMKEKGDIPEGYSVSREKKERFSLILESASTNQTSMYLCASSRDSSSSYNSPLHFGNGTRLTVT.